This TCR beta chain was sequenced in a study of blood T cell repertoires in COVID-19. Study details: T cells, B-cell-depleted T cells, or PBMCs supplied cDNA or gDNA.

Assignment of participants to cohorts was predicated upon participant-reported clinical history. The CDR3 covers 14 residues. Germline values: CDR1 GTSNPN, CDR2 SVGIG (reference sequence). The ends lost 3 bases at V and 2 bases at J; junction bases unmatched: 3. As handled by the study authors: Estimation of nucleated cell counts was performed using reference gene primer amplification. TCRdb's table, derived via immunoSEQ multiplex PCR, lists solely in-frame clones and lacks some. V and J calls and clone size are given by that table; D and trimming were obtained from the DNA. The data contain about 200,000 clones, more than 70% of them seen just once; the ten biggest clones take up 6.5% to 9%.

V and J are TRBV30 and TRBJ2-2; 7 bases align to TRBD1. Sequences were obtained from PBMCs or T cells enriched from blood (not recorded which). This TCR derives from a middle-aged woman with acute COVID-19. CDR3 DNA sequence: TGTGCCTGGAGAAGGGGGCTAAACACCGGGGAGCTGTTTTTT. Amino acids: CAWRRGLNTGELFF.